This T cell receptor (beta chain) was found in a study of shared T cell receptors in the human thymus. The germline gives CDR1 LGHNA, CDR2 YSLEER. This CDR3 region has 17 residues. The junction had 12 bases not matched to a gene; V was cut back by 0 bases and J by 4 bases. Assay used: immunoSEQ multiplex PCR; TCRdb lists only in-frame clones, some missing. The sample holds roughly 500,000 clones, about 80% seen once. These data were likewise used in another study, on human thymus T cells. That study adds: The thymus was resected at corrective cardiac surgery.

Source material: thymocytes. This chain connects TRBV4-3 to TRBJ2-7, with 7 positions matching TRBD2. The sequence was collected from a boy under two years old with a congenital heart defect. The CDR3 DNA sequence: TGCGCCAGCAGCCAAGATTCTCCGGCTAGCGGTGCTTACGAGCAGTACTTC. Translation gives CASSQDSPASGAYEQYF.